The 30 T cell receptor beta chains below all came from one sample that was sequenced in a study of shared clonotypes between healthy human individuals. TCRdb keeps only in-frame clones here, not all; method: immunoSEQ multiplex PCR. Of around 1.4 million clones in the sample, roughly 98.5% are singletons; the top ten hold approximately 0.4%. Sequenced material: naive CD4+ T cells sorted from blood. Subset indicated: CD45RA+ positively selected. The source is a man aged 25-45 years in good health.

V and J are TRBV28 and TRBJ1-5, with D unclear. Trimming took 5 bases from V and 5 from J, leaving 19 bases between them. From germline, CDR1 is MDHEN and CDR2 SYDVKM. The CDR3 has 16 residues. In nucleotides, the CDR3 is TGTGCCAGCAGTCACCGCGCAGGCCTAGGATATCAGCCCCAGCATTTT. Translation: CASSHRAGLGYQPQHF.

The chain couples TRBV5-6 to TRBJ2-1; 9 nucleotides line up with TRBD1. The ends lost 2 bases at V and 6 bases at J; junction bases unmatched: 12. The length of the CDR3 is 17 residues. Germline values: CDR1 SGHDT, CDR2 YYEEEE. The CDR3 DNA reads as TGTGCCAGCAGCTTACGTACAGGGGGCCGCCCCAGCAATGAGCAGTTCTTC. Its protein is CASSLRTGGRPSNEQFF.

V usage is TRBV5-1 and J usage is TRBJ1-5; the D gene is possibly TRBD1 (6 bases). CDR3 length: 14 residues. Germline CDR1 and CDR2: SGHRS and YFSETQ. V lost 4 bases to trimming and J lost 8 bases, with 16 bases between them. The CDR3 DNA reads as TGCGCCAGCAGCACGAACGGGGGCGGGGAGCCCCAGCATTTT. Its translation is CASSTNGGGEPQHF.

The chain combines TRBV29-1 with TRBJ2-3; 7 nucleotides align to TRBD1. The ends lost 5 bases at V and 3 bases at J; junction bases unmatched: 11. CDR3 length: 15 residues. Germline loops: CDR1 SQVTM, CDR2 ANQGSEA. CDR3 bases: TGCAGCGTTCGCTGGACAGGATCGATAACAGATACGCAGTATTTT. It yields the protein CSVRWTGSITDTQYF.

The V gene is TRBV2, the J gene TRBJ2-2; 7 positions agree with TRBD2. The ends lost 5 bases at V and 4 bases at J; junction bases unmatched: 16. The CDR3 loop spans 18 amino acids. Germline loops: CDR1 SNHLY, CDR2 FYNNEI. The CDR3 DNA sequence: TGTGCCAGCAGTACAATGACGTCCCCGACTAGCTCCACCGGGGAGCTGTTTTTT. The encoded protein is CASSTMTSPTSSTGELFF.

This chain links TRBV19 with TRBJ2-5, with 7 bases that match TRBD1. Looked up from germline, CDR1 is LNHDA and CDR2 is SQIVND (reference sequence). J gave up 1 base and V 3 bases, and 2 bases lay outside the gene matches. The CDR3 runs 14 residues. CDR3 DNA: TGTGCCAGTAGTATGGACAGGCGCCAAGAGACCCAGTACTTC. This codes for CASSMDRRQETQYF.

The rearrangement uses TRBV4-1 and TRBJ2-1; 7 positions agree with TRBD2. From germline, CDR1 is MGHRA and CDR2 YSYEKL. V lost 0 bases and J lost 0; bases outside the gene matches: 5. CDR3 length: 17 amino acids. The CDR3 DNA sequence: TGCGCCAGCAGCCAAGAAGGGACTATGAGCTCCTACAATGAGCAGTTCTTC. This gives the protein CASSQEGTMSSYNEQFF.

V gene TRBV28 combines with J gene TRBJ2-5; D may be TRBD1 or TRBD2 (5 bases each). The CDR3 has 16 amino acids. Per germline, CDR1 MDHEN and CDR2 SYDVKM. V gave up 1 base and J gave up 1 base, with 13 bases separating them. CDR3 in DNA: TGTGCCAGCAGTTTATTGGGGGTACTGGCCCAAGAGACCCAGTACTTC. This codes for CASSLLGVLAQETQYF.

This clone came up once. The V and J genes are TRBV7-2 and TRBJ2-7; D ambiguous. Trimming took 6 bases from V and 3 from J, leaving 15 bases between them. Germline-derived CDR1 and CDR2 are SGHTA and FQGNSA. The CDR3 is 14 amino acids. CDR3 DNA sequence: TGTGCCAGCAGACCCGCACGTATGAGCTACGAGCAGTACTTC. Translation: CASRPARMSYEQYF.

The V and J genes are TRBV2 and TRBJ2-2, with 7 bases matching TRBD1. The CDR3 covers 16 residues. The germline CDR1 and CDR2 sequences are SNHLY and FYNNEI. With 8 bases clipped from V and 6 bases from J, the junction kept 15 bases outside the gene matches. The chain's CDR3 is CASGRTGTESSGELFF. For the CDR3, the DNA is TGTGCCAGCGGACGAACCGGGACAGAGAGCTCCGGGGAGCTGTTTTTT.

The V gene is TRBV27, the J gene TRBJ2-7; D possibly uses TRBD1 or TRBD2 (5 bases each). In germline, CDR1 is MNHEY, CDR2 SMNVEV (reference sequence). This CDR3 has 14 residues. V lost 6 bases and J lost 0, with 12 bases in between. CDR3 amino acids: CASRFRGGSYEQYF. DNA of the CDR3: TGTGCCAGCAGGTTTCGGGGCGGCTCCTACGAGCAGTACTTC.

The gene calls are TRBV5-1 and TRBJ2-3; 10 positions agree with TRBD2. The trim removed 4 bases at V and 3 bases at J, leaving 8 bases unmatched. CDR1 and CDR2 (germline): SGHRS, YFSETQ. There are 16 residues in the CDR3. The CDR3 loop reads CASSIASGRFTDTQYF. The CDR3 coding sequence is TGCGCCAGCAGCATCGCTAGCGGGAGATTTACAGATACGCAGTATTTT.

This clone was picked up one time. The chain couples TRBV5-4 to TRBJ2-7; no clear D. The CDR3 extends over 13 amino acids. The V end was cut by 4 bases, the J end by 6 bases, with 14 bases between. The germline V gene encodes CDR1 SGHNT and CDR2 YYREEE (reference sequence). CDR3 in DNA: TGTGCCAGCAGCCCCGAAAGGCAGAGCGAGCAGTACTTC. It translates to CASSPERQSEQYF.

V is TRBV18 and J is TRBJ1-1, with D unclear. V was trimmed by 0 bases and J by 0 bases, leaving 5 bases between them. CDR3 length: 14 amino acids. From germline, CDR1 is KGHSH and CDR2 LQKENI. The CDR3 loop is CASSPPHMNTEAFF. In DNA, the CDR3 is TGTGCCAGCTCACCACCTCATATGAACACTGAAGCTTTCTTT. The entire variable domain, with the rest obtained from reference TRBV18 and TRBJ1-1, is as follows: NAGVMQNPRHLVRRRGQEARLRCSPMKGHSHVYWYRQLPEEGLKFMVYLQKENIIDESGMPKERFSAEFPKEGPSILRIQQVVRGDSAAYFCASSPPHMNTEAFFGQGTRLTVV.

The V call is TRBV18, the J call TRBJ2-1; D is tentatively TRBD1 or TRBD2 (5 bases each). The germline V gene encodes CDR1 KGHSH and CDR2 LQKENI. CDR3 length: 12 amino acids. The V end lost 3 bases, the J end lost 10 bases, and 10 bases lay between the germline ends. CDR3 amino acids: CASSPSGTEQFF. The CDR3 nucleotides are TGTGCCAGCTCACCTTCCGGGACGGAGCAGTTCTTC. Based on the CDR3 plus reference TRBV18 and TRBJ2-1, the full variable domain is NAGVMQNPRHLVRRRGQEARLRCSPMKGHSHVYWYRQLPEEGLKFMVYLQKENIIDESGMPKERFSAEFPKEGPSILRIQQVVRGDSAAYFCASSPSGTEQFFGPGTRLTVL.

This chain joins TRBV19 and TRBJ2-7; the match to TRBD2 covers 9 bases. Germline CDR1 and CDR2: LNHDA and SQIVND (reference sequence). Unmatched junction bases numbered 11, after V lost 5 bases and J lost 6 bases. There are 15 residues in the CDR3. CDR3 nucleotide sequence: TGTGCCAGTAGTCTCCCCGGGACTAGCTTGTTCGAGCAGTACTTC. Translation: CASSLPGTSLFEQYF.

This chain joins TRBV5-1 and TRBJ2-2; 13 bases match TRBD2. Germline CDR1 is SGHRS and CDR2 is YFSETQ. This CDR3 has 18 amino acids. Unmatched junction bases numbered 12, after V lost 4 bases and J lost 6 bases. Written as DNA, the CDR3 is TGCGCCAGCAGCCCGACACCTACTAGCGGGAGGGCCGCCGGGGAGCTGTTTTTT. Translated: CASSPTPTSGRAAGELFF. The full variable domain, its missing parts supplied by reference TRBV5-1 and TRBJ2-2, is KAGVTQTPRYLIKTRGQQVTLSCSPISGHRSVSWYQQTPGQGLQFLFEYFSETQRNKGNFPGRFSGRQFSNSRSEMNVSTLELGDSALYLCASSPTPTSGRAAGELFFGEGSRLTVL.

The V and J genes are TRBV28 and TRBJ2-1, with 9 bases that match TRBD1. Germline trimming cut 6 bases from V and 4 bases from J; bases unmatched to any gene: 7. The CDR3 sequence is 15 residues long. Germline-derived CDR1 and CDR2 are MDHEN and SYDVKM. CDR3 protein: CASSDRGGKYNEQFF. CDR3 sequence (DNA): TGTGCCAGCAGCGACAGGGGGGGAAAGTACAATGAGCAGTTCTTC.

The chain joins TRBV29-1 to TRBJ2-6, with 8 bases matching TRBD1. Per germline, CDR1 SQVTM and CDR2 ANQGSEA. The CDR3 is 19 amino acids. The junction had 12 bases not matched to a gene; V was cut back by 2 bases and J by 0 bases. DNA of the CDR3: TGCAGCGTTGAATCAATAGGACAGGGAAAAATCTCTGGGGCCAACGTCCTGACTTTC. The encoded protein is CSVESIGQGKISGANVLTF.

As regards this clone: The same CDR3 can be traced to other DNA sequences in this sample. V and J are TRBV20-1 and TRBJ2-1; unclear D gene. The CDR3 consists of 11 residues. Germline assignment: CDR1 DFQATT and CDR2 SNEGSKA (reference sequence). Trimming took 6 bases from V and 3 from J, leaving 6 bases between them. In DNA form, the CDR3 reads TGCAGTGCCTGCGACTACAATGAGCAGTTCTTC. Translated, it gives CSACDYNEQFF.

This chain connects TRBV9 to TRBJ2-3; D is undetermined. V was trimmed by 1 base and J by 1 base, leaving 13 bases between them. The CDR3 contains 16 residues. In germline, CDR1 is SGDLS, CDR2 YYNGEE. The chain's CDR3 is CASSVSGGERTDTQYF. CDR3 DNA sequence: TGTGCCAGCAGCGTATCGGGTGGGGAACGCACAGATACGCAGTATTTT. Looking up the rest from reference TRBV9 and TRBJ2-3 gives the full variable domain: DSGVTQTPKHLITATGQRVTLRCSPRSGDLSVYWYQQSLDQGLQFLIQYYNGEERAKGNILERFSAQQFPDLHSELNLSSLELGDSALYFCASSVSGGERTDTQYFGPGTRLTVL.

The J gene is TRBJ1-2, the V gene TRBV5-4; a weak D match, TRBD1 (5 bases). CDR3 length: 14 residues. Germline V CDR1 and CDR2: SGHNT, YYREEE (reference sequence). The V and J ends lost 3 bases and 3 bases respectively, with 12 bases between them. The CDR3 sequence is CASSSTATDYGYTF. The CDR3 bases are TGTGCCAGCAGCTCGACAGCGACAGACTATGGCTACACCTTC.

The genes are TRBV11-2 and TRBJ1-1, with D possibly TRBD1 on 6 matching bases. V was pared by 3 bases and J by 1 base, with 12 bases between. The CDR3 has 15 amino acids. The germline V gene has CDR1 SGHAT and CDR2 FQNNGV. Written as DNA, the CDR3 is TGTGCCAGCAGCTTCAGTATAGGGGGGAACACTGAAGCTTTCTTT. This encodes CASSFSIGGNTEAFF.

This clone has a single count. The V gene is TRBV5-6, the J gene TRBJ2-7; D not certain. This CDR3 has 11 amino acids. The germline gives CDR1 SGHDT, CDR2 YYEEEE. The germline V and J ends were trimmed by 1 base and 3 bases, with 2 bases remaining between them. For the CDR3, the DNA is TGTGCCAGCAGCTTGTACTACGAGCAGTACTTC. Protein: CASSLYYEQYF. The complete variable domain, with remaining parts taken from reference TRBV5-6 and TRBJ2-7, reads DAGVTQSPTHLIKTRGQQVTLRCSPKSGHDTVSWYQQALGQGPQFIFQYYEEEERQRGNFPDRFSGHQFPNYSSELNVNALLLGDSALYLCASSLYYEQYFGPGTRLTVT.

This chain uses TRBV7-2 with TRBJ2-7; 11 positions match TRBD1. The CDR3 covers 19 residues. J was trimmed by 3 bases and V by 5 bases; bases with no gene match: 18. Looked up from germline, CDR1 is SGHTA and CDR2 is FQGNSA. CDR3 sequence: CASSLYGQGAGGSRYEQYF. Written as DNA, the CDR3 is TGTGCCAGCAGCCTGTATGGACAGGGGGCTGGCGGGAGCCGCTACGAGCAGTACTTC. The full variable domain, completed using reference TRBV7-2 and TRBJ2-7, is GAGVSQSPSNKVTEKGKDVELRCDPISGHTALYWYRQSLGQGLEFLIYFQGNSAPDKSGLPSDRFSAERTGGSVSTLTIQRTQQEDSAVYLCASSLYGQGAGGSRYEQYFGPGTRLTVT.

As to this clone: Other DNA sequences within the sample encode an identical CDR3. V gene TRBV29-1 combines with J gene TRBJ1-1; TRBD1 agrees at 9 bases. The CDR3 is made up of 13 amino acids. Germline trimming cut 6 bases from V and 0 bases from J; bases unmatched to any gene: 2. Germline lookup yields CDR1 SQVTM and CDR2 ANQGSEA. The CDR3 DNA reads as TGCAGCGTGGGACAGGGCCTGAACACTGAAGCTTTCTTT. It translates to CSVGQGLNTEAFF.

The rearrangement uses TRBV18 and TRBJ1-1, with D maybe TRBD1 (5 bases). The CDR3 sequence is 12 residues long. Per germline, CDR1 KGHSH and CDR2 LQKENI. Deletions cut 9 bases from V and 5 bases from J, with 13 bases between. The CDR3 is CASSDSITEAFF. For the CDR3, the DNA is TGTGCCAGTTCAGACAGTATAACTGAAGCTTTCTTT.

V is TRBV30 and J is TRBJ1-2; D gene unclear. The V end lost 0 bases, the J end lost 1 base, and 9 bases lay between the germline ends. The CDR3 sequence is 14 residues long. Germline V CDR1 and CDR2: GTSNPN, SVGIG (reference sequence). The CDR3 region is CAWSVSRVNYGYTF. The CDR3, as DNA: TGTGCCTGGAGTGTATCCAGAGTTAACTATGGCTACACCTTC.

The chain recombines TRBV27 with TRBJ1-5; 8 nucleotides line up with TRBD1. The CDR3 is made up of 14 amino acids. CDR1 and CDR2 (germline): MNHEY, SMNVEV (reference sequence). The V and J ends lost 5 bases and 3 bases, in that order; junction bases with no gene match: 3. The CDR3 reads CASSGTGLNQPQHF. The CDR3 nucleotides are TGTGCCAGCAGTGGGACAGGTCTCAATCAGCCCCAGCATTTT.

The rearrangement uses TRBV9 and TRBJ2-7; D is perhaps TRBD2 (5 bases). The CDR3 runs to 15 residues. V was clipped by 2 bases and J by 1 base, with 13 bases between them. Germline lookup yields CDR1 SGDLS and CDR2 YYNGEE. The CDR3 loop is CASSVGSGDSYEQYF. The CDR3 DNA reads TGTGCCAGCAGCGTGGGAAGCGGAGATTCCTACGAGCAGTACTTC.